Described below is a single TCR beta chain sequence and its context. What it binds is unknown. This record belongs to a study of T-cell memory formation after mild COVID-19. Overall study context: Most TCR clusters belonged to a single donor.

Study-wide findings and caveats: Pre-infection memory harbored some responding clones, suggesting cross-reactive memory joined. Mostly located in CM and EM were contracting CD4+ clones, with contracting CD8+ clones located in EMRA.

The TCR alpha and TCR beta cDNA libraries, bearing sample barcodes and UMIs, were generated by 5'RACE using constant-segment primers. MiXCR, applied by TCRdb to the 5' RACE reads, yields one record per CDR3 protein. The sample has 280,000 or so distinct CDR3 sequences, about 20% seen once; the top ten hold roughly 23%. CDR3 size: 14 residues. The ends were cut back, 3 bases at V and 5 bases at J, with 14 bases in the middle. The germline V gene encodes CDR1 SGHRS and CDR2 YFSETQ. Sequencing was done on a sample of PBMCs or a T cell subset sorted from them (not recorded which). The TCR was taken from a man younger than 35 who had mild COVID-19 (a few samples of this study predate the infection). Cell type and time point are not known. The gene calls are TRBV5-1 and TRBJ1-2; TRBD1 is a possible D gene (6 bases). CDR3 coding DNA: TGCGCCAGCAGCTCCCTGAACAGGGATTATGGCTACACCTTC. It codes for CASSSLNRDYGYTF.